These T cell receptor beta chains were read from a single sample in a study of T-cell memory formation after mild COVID-19. TCRdb fed the 5' RACE reads into MiXCR, producing one record per CDR3 protein. The sample yields some 490,000 distinct CDR3 sequences, 15% to 20% seen once. Sequenced input: PBMCs or a T cell subset sorted from them (not recorded which). Receptor source: an adult woman who had mild COVID-19 (a few samples of this study predate the infection). Cell type and time point are not known. Both conserved end residues are part of each CDR3. D genes are given only for firm matches. Clone size, where shown, is once, few, many, or a class for clones that have expanded.

clone_size: few
j_call: TRBJ2-1
v_call: TRBV3-1
d_call: TRBD2
cdr3_nt: TGTGCCAGCAGCCAAGTAGCGGGGGCCGCCTCGGCTAACAATGAGCAGTTCTTC
cdr3_aa: CASSQVAGAASANNEQFF

clone_size: NA
j_call: TRBJ2-1
v_call: TRBV15
d_call: TRBD2
cdr3_nt: TGTGCCACCAGCAGAGGTATTCTAGCGGGAGGGAGCAATGAGCAGTTCTTC
cdr3_aa: CATSRGILAGGSNEQFF

clone_size: NA
j_call: TRBJ2-5
v_call: TRBV29-1
d_call: TRBD1
cdr3_nt: TGCAGCGTTGTACAGGGGGCAGGGGGGACCCAGTACTTC
cdr3_aa: CSVVQGAGGTQYF

clone_size: few
j_call: TRBJ2-7
v_call: TRBV7-6
d_call: NA
cdr3_nt: TGTGCCAGCAGCTCGCAGGAATACAACGAGCAGTACTTC
cdr3_aa: CASSSQEYNEQYF

clone_size: NA
j_call: TRBJ2-3
v_call: TRBV23-1
d_call: NA
cdr3_nt: TGCGCCAGCAGTCAAAATGCTAGCGTCGATACGCAGTATTTT
cdr3_aa: CASSQNASVDTQYF

clone_size: few
j_call: TRBJ2-7
v_call: TRBV12-5
d_call: TRBD1
cdr3_nt: TGTGCTAGTGGCCCCGCGGACAGGGCCTTATACGAGCAGTACTTC
cdr3_aa: CASGPADRALYEQYF

clone_size: few
j_call: TRBJ2-3
v_call: TRBV6-6
d_call: TRBD1
cdr3_nt: TGTGCCAGCACCTCGGTTAGGTTCTTACAGGGGGCGAGGACAGATACGCAGTATTTT
cdr3_aa: CASTSVRFLQGARTDTQYF

clone_size: NA
j_call: TRBJ1-1
v_call: TRBV4-1
d_call: NA
cdr3_nt: TGCGCCAGCAGCCAAGATAAGCGTAAAGGGAACACTGAAGCTTTCTTT
cdr3_aa: CASSQDKRKGNTEAFF

clone_size: NA
j_call: TRBJ2-5
v_call: TRBV4-1
d_call: TRBD2
cdr3_nt: TGCGCCAGCAGCCAAGGACTAGCGGGGGTTGGGGGCGAGACCCAGTACTTC
cdr3_aa: CASSQGLAGVGGETQYF

clone_size: once
j_call: TRBJ1-1
v_call: TRBV2
d_call: NA
cdr3_nt: TGTGCCAGCAGTGAAGCCGGGTCTGAAGCTTTCTTT
cdr3_aa: CASSEAGSEAFF

clone_size: many
j_call: TRBJ2-6
v_call: TRBV18
d_call: NA
cdr3_nt: TGTGCCAGCTCACCGGAAAGGGCCAACGTCCTGACTTTC
cdr3_aa: CASSPERANVLTF

clone_size: few
j_call: TRBJ1-1
v_call: TRBV20-1
d_call: NA
cdr3_nt: TGCAGTGCTTGGGGGGGGGACACTGAAGCTTTCTTT
cdr3_aa: CSAWGGDTEAFF

clone_size: few
j_call: TRBJ1-5
v_call: TRBV24-1
d_call: NA
cdr3_nt: TGTGCCACCAGCGTCGGCCCGGGGGCGACAACCTTCCCGGGACCCCAGCATTTT
cdr3_aa: CATSVGPGATTFPGPQHF

clone_size: few
j_call: TRBJ2-7
v_call: TRBV9
d_call: TRBD1
cdr3_nt: TGTGCCAGCAGCGTATCGGTGGCAGGGGGCAGGTACGAGCAGTACTTC
cdr3_aa: CASSVSVAGGRYEQYF

clone_size: few
j_call: TRBJ2-4
v_call: TRBV7-9
d_call: TRBD1
cdr3_nt: TGTGCCAGCAGCTTAGCTTACAGGGGGCGCGACATTCAGTACTTC
cdr3_aa: CASSLAYRGRDIQYF

clone_size: NA
j_call: TRBJ1-2
v_call: TRBV4-1
d_call: TRBD1
cdr3_nt: TGCGCCAGCAGCCGAGGACAGGCAGATGGCTACACCTTC
cdr3_aa: CASSRGQADGYTF

clone_size: many
j_call: TRBJ2-1
v_call: TRBV5-6
d_call: NA
cdr3_nt: TGTGCCAGCAGCTTTCGACCAGGGCTGAATGAGCAGTTCTTC
cdr3_aa: CASSFRPGLNEQFF

clone_size: few
j_call: TRBJ2-7
v_call: TRBV29-1
d_call: TRBD1
cdr3_nt: TGCAGCGGGGTGAAGGGGGACAGGGGAGACGAGCAGTACTTC
cdr3_aa: CSGVKGDRGDEQYF

clone_size: NA
j_call: TRBJ2-7
v_call: TRBV3-1
d_call: NA
cdr3_nt: TGTGCCAGCAGCCATCGGCAGTACGAGCAGTACTTC
cdr3_aa: CASSHRQYEQYF

clone_size: NA
j_call: TRBJ2-3
v_call: TRBV24-1
d_call: TRBD2
cdr3_nt: TGTGCCACCTCTAGCGGGACCCCAGATACGCAGTATTTT
cdr3_aa: CATSSGTPDTQYF

clone_size: few
j_call: TRBJ2-7
v_call: TRBV25-1
d_call: NA
cdr3_nt: TGTGCCAGCAGTGACTCCGGCCACGAGCAGTACTTC
cdr3_aa: CASSDSGHEQYF

clone_size: NA
j_call: TRBJ2-6
v_call: TRBV5-1
d_call: NA
cdr3_nt: TGCGCCAGCAGCCGACCCCAGGGCTCTGGGGCCAACGTCCTGACTTTC
cdr3_aa: CASSRPQGSGANVLTF

clone_size: few
j_call: TRBJ2-7
v_call: TRBV12-3/TRBV12-4
d_call: TRBD1
cdr3_nt: TGTGCCAGCAGCTACAGGGGGCAGATTCTCGAGCAGTACTTC
cdr3_aa: CASSYRGQILEQYF

clone_size: many
j_call: TRBJ2-7
v_call: TRBV7-8
d_call: TRBD2
cdr3_nt: TGTGCCAGCAGCTCTACCGGGACTAGCGGGTATTACGAGCAGTACTTC
cdr3_aa: CASSSTGTSGYYEQYF

clone_size: many
j_call: TRBJ2-7
v_call: TRBV5-6
d_call: TRBD1
cdr3_nt: TGTGCCAGCAGCTTTTTCGGTACGGGACAGATCTACGAGCAGTACTTC
cdr3_aa: CASSFFGTGQIYEQYF

clone_size: few
j_call: TRBJ1-4
v_call: TRBV7-9
d_call: NA
cdr3_nt: TGTGCCAGCAGCTTAAACAGCCTGAATGAAAAACTGTTTTTT
cdr3_aa: CASSLNSLNEKLFF

clone_size: few
j_call: TRBJ2-7
v_call: TRBV4-2
d_call: NA
cdr3_nt: TGTGCCAGCAGCCGAAGTCTGGGTGGCGGCTCCTACGAGCAGTACTTC
cdr3_aa: CASSRSLGGGSYEQYF

clone_size: few
j_call: TRBJ1-1
v_call: TRBV6-8
d_call: TRBD1
cdr3_nt: TGTGCCAGCAGTTACTCGAGGGGGCGCGACACTGAAGCTTTCTTT
cdr3_aa: CASSYSRGRDTEAFF

clone_size: few
j_call: TRBJ2-2
v_call: TRBV7-9
d_call: TRBD2
cdr3_nt: TGTGCCAGCAGCTTAGGGCTAGCGGAGGCCAACACCGGGGAGCTGTTTTTT
cdr3_aa: CASSLGLAEANTGELFF

clone_size: NA
j_call: TRBJ2-5
v_call: TRBV5-1
d_call: TRBD1
cdr3_nt: TGCGCCAGCAGCCTTGGAGGGGACAGGGCCCAGTACTTC
cdr3_aa: CASSLGGDRAQYF

clone_size: few
j_call: TRBJ2-3
v_call: TRBV5-5
d_call: NA
cdr3_nt: TGTGCCAGCACCCCGGGAACCTTCACAGATACGCAGTATTTT
cdr3_aa: CASTPGTFTDTQYF

clone_size: few
j_call: TRBJ2-4
v_call: TRBV2
d_call: NA
cdr3_nt: TGTGCCAGCACGTCCAAAAACATTCAGTACTTC
cdr3_aa: CASTSKNIQYF

clone_size: NA
j_call: TRBJ1-1
v_call: TRBV20-1
d_call: TRBD1
cdr3_nt: TGCAGTGCCGAGGACAGGGACTTAAACACTGAAGCTTTCTTT
cdr3_aa: CSAEDRDLNTEAFF

clone_size: NA
j_call: TRBJ2-1
v_call: TRBV12-3/TRBV12-4
d_call: TRBD2
cdr3_nt: TGTGCCAGCAGTTTCGCGGGACTAGCATCGAATGAGCAGTTCTTC
cdr3_aa: CASSFAGLASNEQFF

clone_size: few
j_call: TRBJ1-2
v_call: TRBV12-3/TRBV12-4
d_call: TRBD1
cdr3_nt: TGTGCCAGCAGTTTAGGTGGGACAGCAGATCTCTATGGCTACACCTTC
cdr3_aa: CASSLGGTADLYGYTF

clone_size: few
j_call: TRBJ2-1
v_call: TRBV5-1
d_call: TRBD2
cdr3_nt: TGCGCCAGCAGCCTACAATCGGGACTAGCGGACAATGAGCAGTTCTTC
cdr3_aa: CASSLQSGLADNEQFF

clone_size: NA
j_call: TRBJ2-2
v_call: TRBV9
d_call: NA
cdr3_nt: TGTGCCAGCAGCGTCGGACTCACGCCCAACACCGGGGAGCTGTTTTTT
cdr3_aa: CASSVGLTPNTGELFF

clone_size: NA
j_call: TRBJ2-3
v_call: TRBV6-4
d_call: TRBD2
cdr3_nt: TGTGCCAGCAGTGAGACTAGCGGGAGGGCAGATACGCAGTATTTT
cdr3_aa: CASSETSGRADTQYF

clone_size: NA
j_call: TRBJ2-3
v_call: TRBV20-1
d_call: TRBD2
cdr3_nt: TGCAGCTCGACTCGGGGGGGACTAGCGGGAGGCACAGATACGCAGTATTTT
cdr3_aa: CSSTRGGLAGGTDTQYF

clone_size: NA
j_call: TRBJ2-3
v_call: TRBV27
d_call: NA
cdr3_nt: TGTGCCAGCAGTTTACCCACAGATACGCAGTATTTT
cdr3_aa: CASSLPTDTQYF

clone_size: many
j_call: TRBJ1-1
v_call: TRBV5-6
d_call: TRBD1
cdr3_nt: TGTGCCAGCAGCGCACTCGACAGGGGGAACACTGAAGCTTTCTTT
cdr3_aa: CASSALDRGNTEAFF

clone_size: NA
j_call: TRBJ1-2
v_call: TRBV20-1
d_call: NA
cdr3_nt: TGCAGTGCTTTCGGCCTTAGTAATGGCTACACCTTC
cdr3_aa: CSAFGLSNGYTF

clone_size: few
j_call: TRBJ1-6
v_call: TRBV15
d_call: NA
cdr3_nt: TGTGCCACCAGCAGAGTAACGGATTCACCCCTCCACTTT
cdr3_aa: CATSRVTDSPLHF

clone_size: NA
j_call: TRBJ2-7
v_call: TRBV19
d_call: TRBD1
cdr3_nt: TGTGCCAGTGGAGGACAGGGGCTCTACGAGCAGTACTTC
cdr3_aa: CASGGQGLYEQYF

clone_size: NA
j_call: TRBJ2-1
v_call: TRBV7-6
d_call: TRBD2
cdr3_nt: TGTGCCAGCAGCTTACTTAGGGGCCCTAGCGGGGGGGACAATGAGCAGTTCTTC
cdr3_aa: CASSLLRGPSGGDNEQFF

clone_size: few
j_call: TRBJ1-4
v_call: TRBV12-3/TRBV12-4
d_call: NA
cdr3_nt: TGTGCCAGCAGTCCGCCTGGGGGGGTCCTCACTAATGAAAAACTGTTTTTT
cdr3_aa: CASSPPGGVLTNEKLFF

clone_size: few
j_call: TRBJ2-1
v_call: TRBV6-5
d_call: NA
cdr3_nt: TGTGCCAGCAGTTACTCTGCGGGGCTTGATGAGCAGTTCTTC
cdr3_aa: CASSYSAGLDEQFF

clone_size: few
j_call: TRBJ1-4
v_call: TRBV4-3
d_call: NA
cdr3_nt: TGCGCCAGCAGCCAGTCCCAGGGCCTTGGTGAAAAACTGTTTTTT
cdr3_aa: CASSQSQGLGEKLFF

clone_size: NA
j_call: TRBJ2-7
v_call: TRBV18
d_call: NA
cdr3_nt: TGTGCCAGCTCACCGAGGTCTTCTGTCTACGAGCAGTACTTC
cdr3_aa: CASSPRSSVYEQYF

clone_size: NA
j_call: TRBJ1-2
v_call: TRBV5-4
d_call: TRBD1
cdr3_nt: TGTGCCAGCAGCGGAATGGGACAGGACCTTCTGGGCTACACCTTC
cdr3_aa: CASSGMGQDLLGYTF

clone_size: NA
j_call: TRBJ1-4
v_call: TRBV25-1
d_call: TRBD1
cdr3_nt: TGTGCCAGCCGCACAGGGGGCGGTGAAAAACTGTTTTTT
cdr3_aa: CASRTGGGEKLFF

clone_size: NA
j_call: TRBJ1-1
v_call: TRBV11-2
d_call: NA
cdr3_nt: TGTGCCAGCAGCCAGACAGTTATGAACACTGAAGCTTTCTTT
cdr3_aa: CASSQTVMNTEAFF

clone_size: NA
j_call: TRBJ1-2
v_call: TRBV9
d_call: NA
cdr3_nt: TGTGCCAGCAGCGTAGGGAAGGGGCACTATGGCTACACCTTC
cdr3_aa: CASSVGKGHYGYTF